This entry describes one T cell receptor beta chain. The antigen is unknown. A multiplex PCR was run with 60 Vbeta primers and 13 Jbeta primers. Profiled with immunoSEQ multiplex PCR; TCRdb holds only in-frame clones, not every one. Of about 110,000 clones in the sample, about 64% were seen once. This record belongs to a study of cytomegalovirus exposure and HLA in healthy donors. Study-wide results and caveats: Later analysis identified several of the most significant clusters that appeared linked to common viral pathogens. Roughly uniform sequencing depth across donors was assumed, possibly incorrectly. Most TCRs appeared rarely, but some public TCRs recurred in many donors. Sequences of the TCR beta chain were said to predict the HLA-A and HLA-B alleles of most subjects accurately.

V was pared by 1 base and J by 7 bases, with 8 bases of the junction left unmatched. The V gene's germline CDR1 is SGDLS and CDR2 YYNGEE. The CDR3 spans 15 residues. The chain is built from TRBV9 and TRBJ1-2; 9 nucleotides agree with TRBD1. Sequenced material: PBMCs. The sequence was obtained from a female donor in good health and CMV-seronegative. CDR3 amino acids: CASSVSGQGIGGYTF. The CDR3 DNA reads as TGTGCCAGCAGCGTATCCGGACAGGGGATCGGTGGCTACACCTTC. Looking up the rest from reference TRBV9 and TRBJ1-2 gives the full variable domain: DSGVTQTPKHLITATGQRVTLRCSPRSGDLSVYWYQQSLDQGLQFLIQYYNGEERAKGNILERFSAQQFPDLHSELNLSSLELGDSALYFCASSVSGQGIGGYTFGSGTRLTVV.